Given below is one T cell receptor (beta chain) in context. The data were taken from a study of blood T cell repertoires in COVID-19. Across the study: Cohort 3 recovered donors had two negative PCRs, clearance, or symptom resolution.

Repertoires were generated with immunoSEQ multiplex PCR, while TCRdb's copy carries only in-frame clones and drops some. The data contain some 330,000 clones, 87% of them singletons. Categorization into cohorts depended on clinical history that participants reported. The CDR3 loop spans 12 amino acids. Germline CDR1 ENHRY, CDR2 SYGVKD. The V and J ends lost 4 bases and 5 bases respectively, with 6 bases between them. This sequence joins TRBV10-3 and TRBJ1-5; no definite D call. The clonotype originates from a man in his forties or fifties in a cohort exposed to, infected with or recovered from COVID-19 (not recorded which). The sequencing input was PBMCs or T cells enriched from blood (not recorded which). Written as DNA, the CDR3 is TGTGCCATCAGTGGCGGGGATCAGCCCCAGCATTTT. This encodes CAISGGDQPQHF.